This T cell receptor beta chain was sequenced in a study of cytomegalovirus exposure and HLA in healthy donors. Study outcomes and limitations: Only CMV serostatus was available as immune exposure information. Researchers counted over 150 TCR beta chains as cytomegalovirus-associated. 87-base-pair reads could not separate some V segments, including TRBV6-2 and TRBV6-3.

This CDR3 region has 16 residues. CDR1 and CDR2 (germline): SGHNT, YENEEA. V lost 4 bases, J lost 4 bases, and 19 bases lay in between. The study sampled nominally healthy donors, though unrecorded immune exposures were likely. In regard to this clone: Its antigen is unknown.

PCR primers comprised 60 Vbeta and 13 Jbeta primers. Using immunoSEQ multiplex PCR, the repertoire was profiled, and TCRdb retains in-frame clones only, with some absent. The data show around 160,000 clones, around two thirds seen once. The gene calls are TRBV11-3 and TRBJ1-1; D is possibly TRBD1 (6 bases). This TCR was sampled from a man aged 50-60 years in good health and CMV-seronegative. Material: PBMCs. The CDR3 coding sequence is TGTGCCAGCAGCTCCGGGGAGGGGGGTGTCGGCACTGAAGCTTTCTTT. Its protein is CASSSGEGGVGTEAFF.